These T cell receptor beta chains were read from a single sample in a study of blood T cell repertoires in COVID-19. Sequencing was performed with immunoSEQ multiplex PCR; in TCRdb, only in-frame clones are kept and a portion is missing. The table lists 140,000 to 150,000 clones, under 90% of them singletons. Source material: peripheral blood. The origin of the receptors is a human donor in a cohort sampled during active COVID-19. Both conserved end residues are part of each CDR3. The D gene is left open where the match is weak. Part of the rows lack a size; the others show once, few, many or a class for expanded clones.

clone size	D gene	V gene	J gene	CDR3 protein	CDR3 DNA
once	NA	TRBV7-2	TRBJ2-7	CASSLRESREQYF	TGTGCCAGCAGCCTGCGGGAATCTCGCGAGCAGTACTTC
NA	TRBD2	TRBV5-6	TRBJ2-3	CASSWKVSGSTDTQYF	TGTGCCAGCAGCTGGAAGGTTAGCGGGAGTACAGATACGCAGTATTTT
NA	NA	TRBV4-3	TRBJ2-3	CASSQGLAAPDTQYF	TGCGCCAGCAGCCAAGGTTTAGCGGCGCCGGATACGCAGTATTTT
NA	NA	TRBV9	TRBJ2-4	CASSGGGTSNIQYF	TGTGCCAGCAGCGGGGGCGGGACCTCAAACATTCAGTACTTC
NA	NA	TRBV28	TRBJ1-4	CASSLTGPNEKLFF	TGTGCCAGCAGTCTGACAGGTCCTAATGAAAAACTGTTTTTT
NA	NA	TRBV28	TRBJ1-2	CASSFAGLGGYTF	TGTGCCAGCAGTTTCGCAGGGTTGGGTGGCTACACCTTC
NA	TRBD1	TRBV18	TRBJ1-1	CASTAGGRTEAFF	TGTGCCAGCACGGCAGGGGGTCGGACTGAAGCTTTCTTT
NA	NA	TRBV4-1	TRBJ1-4	CASSQGLAGWGNEKLFF	TGCGCCAGCAGCCAAGGCCTGGCGGGGTGGGGTAATGAAAAACTGTTTTTT
NA	TRBD1	TRBV6-5	TRBJ1-2	CASSRTGWGLSF	TGTGCCAGCAGCAGGACAGGCTGGGGGTTGTCCTTC
NA	NA	TRBV19	TRBJ1-5	CASSIKGGNQPQHF	TGTGCCAGTAGTATAAAGGGGGGCAATCAGCCCCAGCATTTT
NA	TRBD1	TRBV28	TRBJ1-2	CASRSPGGNYGYTF	TGTGCCAGCAGAAGTCCAGGGGGCAACTATGGCTACACCTTC
NA	NA	TRBV19	TRBJ1-6	CASRPQGSGNSPLHF	TGTGCCAGTAGACCCCAGGGTAGCGGTAATTCACCCCTCCACTTT
few	TRBD2	TRBV5-4	TRBJ2-2	CASSLGVAGGRTGELFF	TGTGCCAGCAGCTTGGGTGTAGCGGGAGGACGTACCGGGGAGCTGTTTTTT
NA	NA	TRBV11-3	TRBJ2-7	CASSLGIRASEEQYF	TGTGCCAGCAGCCTGGGAATCAGGGCTAGCGAGGAGCAGTACTTC
few	TRBD1	TRBV4-3	TRBJ1-5	CASSQEWTGDARRDF	TGCGCCAGCAGCCAAGAATGGACAGGGGACGCCCGGAGGGATTTT